This TCR beta chain was recorded in a study of blood T cell repertoires in COVID-19. Study-wide context: Material from acute and convalescent COVID-19 was sourced from the United States, Italy and Spain. PBMCs, B-cell-depleted T cells, or T cells were the source of the cDNA or gDNA that made up the material.

Trimming removed 6 bases at V and 4 bases at J, with 10 bases between. Germline V gene data show CDR1 as MNHEY and CDR2 as SVGAGI. This CDR3 contains 13 residues. As originally analysed: Amplification of reference gene primers provided the estimated nucleated cell counts. Sequencing used immunoSEQ multiplex PCR; TCRdb keeps in-frame clones, though not all of them. The D gene and trimming were derived from the DNA, and the V and J assignments and clone size from that table. This sample has about 80,000 clones, with about 87% found just once. The receptor's source is an elderly woman with acute or convalescent COVID-19. This chain uses TRBV6-5 with TRBJ2-1; the D is unclear. Sequencing was carried out using peripheral blood. The CDR3 DNA reads as TGTGCCAGCAGCCCCCTAGGTTACAATGAGCAGTTCTTC. This encodes CASSPLGYNEQFF.